This TCR beta chain was identified during a study of cytomegalovirus exposure and HLA in healthy donors. The ends were cut back, 4 bases at V and 1 base at J, with 13 bases in the middle. Germline lookup yields CDR1 LNHDA and CDR2 SQIVND (reference sequence). This CDR3 region has 15 residues. The PCR was carried out with 60 Vbeta primers and 13 Jbeta primers. Profiling relied on immunoSEQ multiplex PCR, and the TCRdb table lists in-frame clones only, not all of them. The profile shows a few hundred thousand clones, approximately 78% of them singletons. The receptor comes from a man in his thirties or forties in good health and CMV-seronegative. This chain links TRBV19 with TRBJ2-5; tentative D call: TRBD2 (6 bases). The specimen sequenced was PBMCs. CDR3 protein: CASSRFGGAQETQYF. CDR3 coding DNA: TGTGCCAGTAGTAGGTTCGGCGGGGCCCAAGAGACCCAGTACTTC.